Sequencing of this T cell receptor (beta chain) was carried out in a study of blood T cell repertoires in COVID-19. The CDR3 totals 13 residues. Germline CDR1 SNHLY, CDR2 FYNNEI. V was clipped by 4 bases and J by 6 bases, with 10 bases between them. Assay used: immunoSEQ multiplex PCR; TCRdb lists only in-frame clones, some missing. The data hold about 63,000 clones, with 79% observed a single time. The TCR sequence derives from a human donor in a cohort sampled during active COVID-19. The V and J genes are TRBV2 and TRBJ1-5; maybe TRBD1 (5 bases). The sample taken for sequencing was peripheral blood. The CDR3 loop is CASSGQGGQPQHF. In DNA, the CDR3 is TGTGCCAGCAGTGGTCAGGGAGGTCAGCCCCAGCATTTT.